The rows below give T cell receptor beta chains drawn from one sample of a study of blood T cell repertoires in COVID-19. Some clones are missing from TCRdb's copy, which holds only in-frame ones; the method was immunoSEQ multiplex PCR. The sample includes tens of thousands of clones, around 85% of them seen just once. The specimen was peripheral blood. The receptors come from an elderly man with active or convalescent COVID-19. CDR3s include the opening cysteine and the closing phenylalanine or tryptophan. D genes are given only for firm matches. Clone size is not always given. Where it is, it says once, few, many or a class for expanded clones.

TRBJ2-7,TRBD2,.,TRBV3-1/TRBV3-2,CASSQDGGDYEQYF,TGTGCCAGCAGCCAAGACGGGGGGGACTACGAGCAGTACTTC
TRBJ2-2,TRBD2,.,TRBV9,CASSLLAGGGTGELFF,TGTGCCAGCAGCTTACTAGCGGGGGGAGGTACCGGGGAGCTGTTTTTT
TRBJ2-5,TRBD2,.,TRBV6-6,CASSYGGGPQETQYF,TGTGCCAGCAGTTACGGGGGAGGGCCCCAAGAGACCCAGTACTTC
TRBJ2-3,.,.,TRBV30,CAWSGGNTQYF,TGTGCCTGGAGCGGCGGTAATACGCAGTATTTT
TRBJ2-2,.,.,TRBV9,CASSQVNTGELFF,TGTGCCAGCAGCCAGGTAAACACCGGGGAGCTGTTTTTT
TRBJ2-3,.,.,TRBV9,CASSVDVRADTQYF,TGTGCCAGCAGCGTAGATGTCAGGGCAGATACGCAGTATTTT
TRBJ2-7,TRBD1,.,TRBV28,CASSPGTALSYEQYF,TGTGCCAGCAGTCCTGGGACAGCACTCTCCTACGAGCAGTACTTC
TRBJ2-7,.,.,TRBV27,CASSTAGTSYEQYF,TGTGCCAGCAGCACCGCCGGGACTTCCTACGAGCAGTACTTC
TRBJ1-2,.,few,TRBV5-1,CASSLEVGSVGYTF,TGCGCCAGCAGCTTGGAGGTAGGGAGCGTTGGCTACACCTTC
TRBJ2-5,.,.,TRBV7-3,CASSSGRGADQYF,TGTGCCAGCAGCTCTGGACGTGGGGCGGACCAGTACTTC
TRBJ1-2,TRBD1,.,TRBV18,CASSPEAPRGHGYTF,TGTGCCAGCTCACCAGAGGCCCCCAGGGGGCATGGCTACACCTTC
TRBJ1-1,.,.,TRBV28,CASRLVYSGRVSTEAFF,TGTGCCAGCAGGTTGGTATACTCAGGGAGGGTGAGCACTGAAGCTTTCTTT
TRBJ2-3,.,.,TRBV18,CASSPLAGADTQYF,TGTGCCAGCTCACCACTCGCGGGGGCCGATACGCAGTATTTT
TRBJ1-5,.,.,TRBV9,CASSVGGSQPQHF,TGTGCCAGCAGCGTAGGGGGCAGTCAGCCCCAGCATTTT
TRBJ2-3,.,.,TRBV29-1,CSVWVLGVGDTQYF,TGCAGCGTTTGGGTTCTGGGAGTGGGAGATACGCAGTATTTT
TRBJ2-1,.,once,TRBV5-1,CASSPTRGAPPNEQFF,TGCGCCAGCAGCCCGACTCGGGGGGCGCCCCCCAATGAGCAGTTCTTC
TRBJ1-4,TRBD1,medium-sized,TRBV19,CASSEGGGDEKLFF,TGTGCCAGTAGCGAAGGGGGCGGAGATGAAAAACTGTTTTTT
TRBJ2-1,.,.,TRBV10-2,CASSDKGYEQFF,TGCGCCAGCAGTGACAAGGGGTATGAGCAGTTCTTC
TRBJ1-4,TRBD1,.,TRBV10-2,CAIRQGDNEKLFF,TGCGCCATTCGACAGGGGGATAATGAAAAACTGTTTTTT
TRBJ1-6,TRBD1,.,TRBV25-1,CASGDRLNSPLHF,TGTGCCAGCGGGGACAGACTCAATTCACCCCTCCACTTT